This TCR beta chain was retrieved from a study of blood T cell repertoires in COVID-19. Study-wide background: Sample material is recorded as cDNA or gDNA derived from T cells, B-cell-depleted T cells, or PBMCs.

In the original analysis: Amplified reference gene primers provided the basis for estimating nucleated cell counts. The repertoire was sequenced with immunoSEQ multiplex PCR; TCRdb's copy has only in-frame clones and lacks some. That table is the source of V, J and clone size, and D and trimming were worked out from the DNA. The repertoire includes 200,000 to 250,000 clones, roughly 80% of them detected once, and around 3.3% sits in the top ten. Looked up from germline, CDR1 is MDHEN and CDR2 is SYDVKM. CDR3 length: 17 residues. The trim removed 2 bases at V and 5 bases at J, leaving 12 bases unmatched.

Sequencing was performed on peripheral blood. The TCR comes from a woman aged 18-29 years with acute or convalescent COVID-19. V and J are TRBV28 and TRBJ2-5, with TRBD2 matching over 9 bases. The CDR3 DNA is TGTGCCAGCAGTTTAGCATTGAGCGGGAGGTATGGCGAGACCCAGTACTTC. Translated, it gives CASSLALSGRYGETQYF.